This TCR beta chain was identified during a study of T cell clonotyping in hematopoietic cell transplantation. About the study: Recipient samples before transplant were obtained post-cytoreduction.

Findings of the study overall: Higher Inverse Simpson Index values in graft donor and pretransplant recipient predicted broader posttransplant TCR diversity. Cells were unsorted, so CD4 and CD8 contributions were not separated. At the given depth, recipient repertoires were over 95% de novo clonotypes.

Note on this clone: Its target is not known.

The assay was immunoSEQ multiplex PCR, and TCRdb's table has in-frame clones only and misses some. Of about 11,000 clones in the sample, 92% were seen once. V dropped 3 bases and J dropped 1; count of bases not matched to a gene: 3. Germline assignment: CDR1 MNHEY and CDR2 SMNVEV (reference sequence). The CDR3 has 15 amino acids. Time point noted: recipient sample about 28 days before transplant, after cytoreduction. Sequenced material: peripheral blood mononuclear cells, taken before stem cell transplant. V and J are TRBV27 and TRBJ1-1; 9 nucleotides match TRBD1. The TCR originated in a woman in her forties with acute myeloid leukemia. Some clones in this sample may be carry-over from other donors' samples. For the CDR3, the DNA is TGTGCCAGCAGTTTGCTGGGACAGGGGAACACTGAAGCTTTCTTT. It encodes CASSLLGQGNTEAFF.